Here is one T cell receptor (beta chain) with its context. These data are taken from a study of response to subunit inactivated influenza vaccine. Trimming shortened V by 4 bases and J by 3 bases, and 9 bases separated the two germline ends. The CDR3 is 13 residues long. Looked up from germline, CDR1 is MGHRA and CDR2 is YSYEKL. Using its own MiXCR run on the RT-PCR reads, TCRdb lists one record per CDR3 protein. The sample records 400,000 to 650,000 distinct CDR3 sequences, around 7.9% being singletons. The sample was PBMCs from blood, taken around 25 months after vaccination. The sequence was collected from a man between 50 and 75 years old who received an inactivated influenza vaccine. The J gene is TRBJ1-1, the V gene TRBV4-1; unclear D gene. CDR3 amino acids: CASSPQVHTEAFF. CDR3 in DNA: TGCGCCAGCAGCCCGCAAGTTCACACTGAAGCTTTCTTT.